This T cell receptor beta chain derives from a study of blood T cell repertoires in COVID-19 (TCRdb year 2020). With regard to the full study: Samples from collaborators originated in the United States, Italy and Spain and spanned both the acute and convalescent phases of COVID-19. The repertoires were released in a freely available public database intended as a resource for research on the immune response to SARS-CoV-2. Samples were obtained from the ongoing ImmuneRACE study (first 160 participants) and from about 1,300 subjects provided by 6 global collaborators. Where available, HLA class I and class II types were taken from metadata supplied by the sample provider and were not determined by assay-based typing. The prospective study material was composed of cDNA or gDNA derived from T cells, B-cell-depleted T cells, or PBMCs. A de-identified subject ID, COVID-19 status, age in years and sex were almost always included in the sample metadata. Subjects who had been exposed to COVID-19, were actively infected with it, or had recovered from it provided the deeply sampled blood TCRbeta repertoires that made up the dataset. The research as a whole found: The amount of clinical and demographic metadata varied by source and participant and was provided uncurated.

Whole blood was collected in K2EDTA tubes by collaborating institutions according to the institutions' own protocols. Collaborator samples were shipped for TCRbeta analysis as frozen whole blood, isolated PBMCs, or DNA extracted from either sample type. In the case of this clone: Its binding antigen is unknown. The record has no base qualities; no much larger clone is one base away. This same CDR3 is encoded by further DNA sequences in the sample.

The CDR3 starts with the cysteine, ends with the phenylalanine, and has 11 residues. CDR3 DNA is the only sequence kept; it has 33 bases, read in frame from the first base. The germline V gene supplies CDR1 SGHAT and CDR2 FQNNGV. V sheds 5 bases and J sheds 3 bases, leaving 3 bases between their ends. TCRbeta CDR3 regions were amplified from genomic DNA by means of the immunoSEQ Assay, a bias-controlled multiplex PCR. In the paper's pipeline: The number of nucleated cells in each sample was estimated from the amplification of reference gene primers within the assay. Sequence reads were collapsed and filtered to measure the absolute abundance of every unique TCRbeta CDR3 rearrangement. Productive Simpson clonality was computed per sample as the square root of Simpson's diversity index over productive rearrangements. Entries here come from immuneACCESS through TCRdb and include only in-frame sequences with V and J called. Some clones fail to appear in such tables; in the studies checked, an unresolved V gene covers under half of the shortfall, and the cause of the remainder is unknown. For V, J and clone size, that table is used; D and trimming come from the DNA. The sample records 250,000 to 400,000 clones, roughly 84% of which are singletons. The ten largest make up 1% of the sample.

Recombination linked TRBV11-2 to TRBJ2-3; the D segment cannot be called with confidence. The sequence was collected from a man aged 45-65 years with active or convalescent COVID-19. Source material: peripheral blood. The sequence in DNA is TGTGCCAGCAGCCATACAGATACGCAGTATTTT. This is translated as CASSHTDTQYF.